This T cell receptor beta chain was observed in a study of T cells in Graves' hyperthyroidism and ophthalmopathy. The CDR3 totals 12 residues. Trimming left V 7 bases short and J 7 bases short, with 8 bases between. Germline V lookup: CDR1 MNHEY, CDR2 SVGAGI. This clonotype showed up many times. What it binds is unknown. Patients were excluded for uncontrolled infection, other autoimmune disease, pregnancy or lactation. Based on clinical symptoms, serum thyroxine and TRAb, thyroid ultrasound and orbital computed tomography, diagnoses were reached. Notes on the study in general: Ophthalmopathy onset followed model prediction by a median roughly six months. Classification by a 13 V-J model distinguished ophthalmopathy from stable hyperthyroidism.

Amplified TCR beta CDR3 regions came from RNA transcripts. The study used the HTBI primer set for a first-round RT-PCR of the TCR CDR3. Each CDR3 protein gets one entry after TCRdb re-called the multiplex PCR reads with MiXCR. Among about 570,000 distinct CDR3 sequences listed, 40% to 55% were seen once. The TCR comes from an adult woman with Graves' disease, either hyperthyroidism or ophthalmopathy (not recorded which). V is TRBV6-5 and J is TRBJ1-6; D gene uncertain. Sample: peripheral blood or thyroid tissue (not recorded which). DNA for the CDR3: TGTGCCAGCACTAACGGGAATTCACCCCTCCACTTT. Encoded protein: CASTNGNSPLHF.